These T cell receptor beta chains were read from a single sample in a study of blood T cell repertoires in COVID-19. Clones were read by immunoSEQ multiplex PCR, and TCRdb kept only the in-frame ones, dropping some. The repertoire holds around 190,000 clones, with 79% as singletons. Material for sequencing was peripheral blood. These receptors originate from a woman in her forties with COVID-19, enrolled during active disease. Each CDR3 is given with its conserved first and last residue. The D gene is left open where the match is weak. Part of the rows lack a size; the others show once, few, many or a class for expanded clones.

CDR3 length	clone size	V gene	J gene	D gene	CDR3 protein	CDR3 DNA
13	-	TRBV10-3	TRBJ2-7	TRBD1	CAISPGQGGEQYF	TGTGCCATCAGCCCGGGACAGGGCGGTGAGCAGTACTTC
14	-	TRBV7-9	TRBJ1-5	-	CASSLEERNQPQHF	TGTGCCAGCAGCTTAGAAGAGAGAAATCAGCCCCAGCATTTT
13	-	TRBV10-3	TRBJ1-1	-	CAISEALNTEAFF	TGTGCCATCAGTGAAGCGCTGAACACTGAAGCTTTCTTT
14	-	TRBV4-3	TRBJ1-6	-	CASSQRGGDSPLHF	TGCGCCAGCAGCCAACGGGGTGGCGATTCACCCCTCCACTTT
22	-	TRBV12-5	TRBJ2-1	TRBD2	CASGFVPIHGLAGGGPYNEQFF	TGTGCTAGTGGTTTCGTCCCTATACATGGACTAGCGGGAGGAGGCCCCTACAATGAGCAGTTCTTC
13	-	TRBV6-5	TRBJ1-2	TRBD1	CASRGQVREGYTF	TGTGCCAGCCGGGGACAGGTCCGCGAAGGCTACACCTTC
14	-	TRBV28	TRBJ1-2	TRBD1	CASRADRAPYGYTF	TGTGCCAGCAGAGCCGACAGGGCCCCCTATGGCTACACCTTC
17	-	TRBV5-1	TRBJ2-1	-	CASSSLPQGNSYNEQFF	TGCGCCAGCAGCTCTCTCCCACAGGGAAACTCCTACAATGAGCAGTTCTTC
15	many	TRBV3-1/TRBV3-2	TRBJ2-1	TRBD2	CASLLTSGSHNEQFF	TGTGCCAGCCTGTTGACTAGCGGGTCTCACAATGAGCAGTTCTTC
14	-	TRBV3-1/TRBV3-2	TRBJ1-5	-	CASSYGGVEQPQHF	TGTGCCAGCAGCTACGGAGGGGTAGAACAGCCCCAGCATTTT
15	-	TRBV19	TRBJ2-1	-	CASSITVTGYNEQFF	TGTGCCAGTAGTATAACGGTGACGGGATACAATGAGCAGTTCTTC
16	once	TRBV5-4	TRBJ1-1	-	CASSLGGPPQGTEAFF	TGTGCCAGCAGCTTGGGAGGCCCCCCTCAGGGAACTGAAGCTTTCTTT